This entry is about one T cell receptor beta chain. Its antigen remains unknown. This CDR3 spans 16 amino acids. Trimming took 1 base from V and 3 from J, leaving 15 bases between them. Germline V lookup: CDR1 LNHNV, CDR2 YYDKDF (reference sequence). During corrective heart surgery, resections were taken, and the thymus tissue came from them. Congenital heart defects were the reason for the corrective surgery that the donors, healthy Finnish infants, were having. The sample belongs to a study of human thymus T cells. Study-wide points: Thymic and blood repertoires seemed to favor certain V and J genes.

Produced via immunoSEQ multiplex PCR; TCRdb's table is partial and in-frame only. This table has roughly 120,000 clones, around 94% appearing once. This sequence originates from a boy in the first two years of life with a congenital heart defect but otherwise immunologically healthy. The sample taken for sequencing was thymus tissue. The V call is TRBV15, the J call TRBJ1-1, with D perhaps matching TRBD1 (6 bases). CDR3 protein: CATSRVLQGTDTEAFF. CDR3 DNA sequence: TGTGCCACCAGCAGAGTTCTACAGGGAACCGACACTGAAGCTTTCTTT.